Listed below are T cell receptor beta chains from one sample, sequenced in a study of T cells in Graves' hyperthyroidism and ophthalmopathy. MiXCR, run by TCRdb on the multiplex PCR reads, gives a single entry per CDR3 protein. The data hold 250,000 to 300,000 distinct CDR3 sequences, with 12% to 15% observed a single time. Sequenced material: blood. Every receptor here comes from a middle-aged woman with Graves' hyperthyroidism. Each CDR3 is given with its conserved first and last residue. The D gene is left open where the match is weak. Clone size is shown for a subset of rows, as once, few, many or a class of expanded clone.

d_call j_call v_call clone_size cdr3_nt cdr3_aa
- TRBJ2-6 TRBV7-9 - TGTGCCAGCAGCTACACAGTCTCTGGGGCCAACGTCCTGACTTTC CASSYTVSGANVLTF
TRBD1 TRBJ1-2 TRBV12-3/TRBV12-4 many TGTGCCAGCAGACCACCGACAGGGGGTTATGGCTACACCTTC CASRPPTGGYGYTF
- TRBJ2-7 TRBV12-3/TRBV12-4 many TGTGCCAGCAGATCCGCAGGACTCTACGAGCAGTACTTC CASRSAGLYEQYF
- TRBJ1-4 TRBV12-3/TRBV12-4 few TGTGCCAGCAATTCAAGGGGCGGGGAAAAACTGTTTTTT CASNSRGGEKLFF
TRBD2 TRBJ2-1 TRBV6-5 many TGTGCCAGCAGTTACGCTGCGGGAGGGCCTGGGTCGGAGCAGTTCTTC CASSYAAGGPGSEQFF
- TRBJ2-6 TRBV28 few TGTGCCAGCAGTTTATTGCCAATGGACTCTGGGGCCAACGTCCTGACTTTC CASSLLPMDSGANVLTF
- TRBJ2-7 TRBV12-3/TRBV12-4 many TGTGCCAGCAGTTTAGGGGGCAGGTCCTACGAGCAGTACTTC CASSLGGRSYEQYF
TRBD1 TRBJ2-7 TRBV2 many TGTGCCAGCAGAGCCGGACAGGGGCCCTACGAGCAGTACTTC CASRAGQGPYEQYF
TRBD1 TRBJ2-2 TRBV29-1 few TGCAGCGGGTGGACAGGGCCCACCGGGGAGCTGTTTTTT CSGWTGPTGELFF
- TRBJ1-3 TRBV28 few TGTGCCAGCAGTTTAAGCGTAGTAACATTCGGAAACACCATATATTTT CASSLSVVTFGNTIYF
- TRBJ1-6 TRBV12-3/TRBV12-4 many TGTGCCAGCACCCGGGGGTCCCCGAGCTCCTATAATTCACCCCTCCACTTT CASTRGSPSSYNSPLHF
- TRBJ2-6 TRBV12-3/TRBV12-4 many TGTGCCAGCAGTTTGCAGGCCTCTGGGGCCAACGTCCTGACTTTC CASSLQASGANVLTF
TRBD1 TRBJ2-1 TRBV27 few TGTGCCAGCAGTTCGTTCGGGGGACAGGGAAGGGCCAATGAGCAGTTCTTC CASSSFGGQGRANEQFF
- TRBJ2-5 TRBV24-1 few TGTGCCACCAGTGATTTCCAAGAGACCCAGTACTTC CATSDFQETQYF
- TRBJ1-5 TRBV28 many TGTGCCAGCACTGAGACCAGCAATCAGCCCCAGCATTTT CASTETSNQPQHF
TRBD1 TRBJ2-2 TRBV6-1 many TGTGCCAGCAGTGTACGACAGGGGGCCACCGGGGAGCTGTTTTTT CASSVRQGATGELFF
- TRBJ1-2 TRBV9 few TGTGCCAGCAGCGCCGGGACTCTTTCTAACTATGGCTACACCTTC CASSAGTLSNYGYTF
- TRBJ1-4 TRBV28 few TGTGCCACCAAGAGGGGGGGCCCAACTAATGAAAAACTGTTTTTT CATKRGGPTNEKLFF
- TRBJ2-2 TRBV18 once TGTGCCAGCTCACTAGGATCGGGCGGGGAGCTGTTTTTT CASSLGSGGELFF
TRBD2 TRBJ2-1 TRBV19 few TGTGCCAGCCACGGGAGGGCCTCCAATGAGCAGTTCTTC CASHGRASNEQFF
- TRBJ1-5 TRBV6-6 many TGTGCCAGCAGTTACTCGAGAACCCAGCCCCAGCATTTT CASSYSRTQPQHF
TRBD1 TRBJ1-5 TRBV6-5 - TGTGCCCGCACTGTCTCGACGGGGACAGGGGGTCAGCCCCAGCATTTT CARTVSTGTGGQPQHF
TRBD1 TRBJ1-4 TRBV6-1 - TGTGCCAGCAGCGTGACAGGGTCCAAACTGTTTTTT CASSVTGSKLFF